The 31 T cell receptor beta chains presented below share a single source sample, sequenced in a study of glioma-infiltrating T cells after dendritic cell vaccination. Measured with immunoSEQ multiplex PCR; TCRdb has only the in-frame clones, and not every one. The table records around 62,000 clones, 82% of them present only once. This sample comprised blood, obtained before dendritic cell vaccination. The source of these receptors is a human donor with glioblastoma.

The J gene is TRBJ2-3, the V gene TRBV11-2, with TRBD2 matching over 14 bases. The CDR3 loop spans 16 amino acids. CDR1 and CDR2 (germline): SGHAT, FQNNGV. J was trimmed by 6 bases and V by 5 bases; bases with no gene match: 7. The CDR3 DNA follows: TGTGCCAGCAGCCTAGGGACTAGCGGGGGAATGGATACGCAGTATTTT. It translates to CASSLGTSGGMDTQYF.

V gene TRBV28 combines with J gene TRBJ1-5; 10 nucleotides line up with TRBD1. V trimming: 7 bases; J trimming: 6 bases; junction bases outside the gene matches: 3. Looked up from germline, CDR1 is MDHEN and CDR2 is SYDVKM. CDR3 size: 13 residues. The DNA of the CDR3 is TGTGCCAGCATAGGACAGGGGGGTCAGCCCCAGCATTTT. Amino acids: CASIGQGGQPQHF.

The genes are TRBV30 and TRBJ1-5; tentatively, D is TRBD1 (6 bases). Trimming stripped 0 bases from V and 7 bases from J, with 16 bases between. Germline CDR1 and CDR2: GTSNPN and SVGIG (reference sequence). This CDR3 comprises 15 residues. The CDR3 loop reads CAWSVIGGPEQPQHF. The CDR3 bases are TGTGCCTGGAGTGTAATCGGGGGGCCGGAGCAGCCCCAGCATTTT.

The chain joins TRBV6-1 to TRBJ2-5, with D hard to call. Germline V gene sequence: CDR1 MNHNS, CDR2 SASEGT. The V end was cut by 0 bases, the J end by 5 bases, with 10 bases between. This CDR3 is built from 14 residues. The CDR3 nucleotides are TGTGCCAGCAGTGAAGCGGCCTACGGGGAGACCCAGTACTTC. As protein: CASSEAAYGETQYF.

V and J are TRBV28 and TRBJ1-4; D remains ambiguous. Germline V lookup: CDR1 MDHEN, CDR2 SYDVKM. The V and J ends lost 2 bases and 2 bases respectively, with 9 bases between them. This CDR3 has 15 residues. CDR3 sequence reads: CASSLAGSTNEKLFF. The CDR3 coding sequence is TGTGCCAGCAGTTTAGCGGGATCTACTAATGAAAAACTGTTTTTT.

The chain couples TRBV7-2 to TRBJ2-1, with 7 bases matching TRBD2. Trimming cost V 5 bases and J 7 bases; bases outside gene matches: 11. CDR3 length equals 15 residues. The germline gives CDR1 SGHTA, CDR2 FQGNSA. The CDR3 bases are TGTGCCAGCAGCCCTCAGCGGGGCGGGGTTAATGAGCAGTTCTTC. Amino acids: CASSPQRGGVNEQFF.

The rearrangement uses TRBV15 and TRBJ2-3, with D unclear. CDR3 length: 16 residues. The V end lost 2 bases, the J end lost 5 bases, and 17 bases lay between the germline ends. Germline CDR1 LNHNV, CDR2 YYDKDF (reference sequence). CDR3 sequence: CATSRLHIVSGDTQYF. CDR3 coding DNA: TGTGCCACCAGCAGACTCCACATCGTATCTGGAGATACGCAGTATTTT. The full variable domain, its missing parts supplied by reference TRBV15 and TRBJ2-3, is DAMVIQNPRYQVTQFGKPVTLSCSQTLNHNVMYWYQQKSSQAPKLLFHYYDKDFNNEADTPDNFQSRRPNTSFCFLDIRSPGLGDTAMYLCATSRLHIVSGDTQYFGPGTRLTVL.

As DNA, the CDR3 is TGTGCCAGCAGCTACTCGGCGACTGGGGCACCTGGGGCCAACGTCCTGACTTTC. It yields the protein CASSYSATGAPGANVLTF. V usage is TRBV5-6 and J usage is TRBJ2-6, with D perhaps TRBD1 (5 bases). The CDR3 runs 18 residues. The V and J ends lost 3 bases and 2 bases respectively, with 18 bases between them. CDR1 is SGHDT and CDR2 is YYEEEE in the germline V gene.

This chain uses TRBV28 with TRBJ2-7, with 8 bases aligning to TRBD2. The CDR3 is 14 residues long. After removal of 6 bases from V and 5 bases from J, the junction contained 9 bases not matched to a gene. Germline V gene lookup returns CDR1 MDHEN and CDR2 SYDVKM. CDR3 residues: CASSPGGAVHEQYF. CDR3 nucleotides: TGTGCCAGCAGCCCGGGGGGGGCTGTCCACGAGCAGTACTTC.

The chain employs TRBV2 and TRBJ1-4; TRBD1 matches 7 bases. The V and J ends lost 4 bases and 2 bases, in that order; junction bases with no gene match: 4. The CDR3 sequence is 15 residues long. The germline V gene has CDR1 SNHLY and CDR2 FYNNEI. CDR3 sequence reads: CASSGARGTNEKLFF. The DNA for the CDR3 is TGTGCCAGCAGTGGAGCCAGGGGGACTAATGAAAAACTGTTTTTT.

The chain joins TRBV2 to TRBJ1-4; maybe TRBD1 (5 bases). V was pared by 5 bases and J by 0 bases, with 13 bases between. This CDR3 region has 16 residues. Germline V CDR1 and CDR2: SNHLY, FYNNEI. The CDR3 loop reads CASSPTGQATNEKLFF. In nucleotides, the CDR3 is TGTGCCAGCAGTCCTACTGGACAAGCAACTAATGAAAAACTGTTTTTT.

V usage is TRBV5-1 and J usage is TRBJ2-2, with 11 bases matching TRBD2. Per the germline V gene, CDR1 is SGHRS and CDR2 is YFSETQ. The CDR3 has 18 amino acids. V trimming: 0 bases; J trimming: 0 bases; junction bases outside the gene matches: 4. This CDR3 reads CASSLVPGLAANTGELFF. DNA for the CDR3: TGCGCCAGCAGCTTGGTACCGGGACTAGCGGCGAACACCGGGGAGCTGTTTTTT.

This clone qualifies as medium-sized. The V and J genes are TRBV7-2 and TRBJ1-4; the D gene is possibly TRBD1 (5 bases). The CDR3 is 12 amino acids. Germline V lookup: CDR1 SGHTA, CDR2 FQGNSA. V lost 4 bases, J lost 8 bases, and 8 bases lay in between. CDR3 region: CASSSTGEKLFF. The CDR3 DNA reads as TGTGCCAGCAGCTCAACAGGCGAAAAACTGTTTTTT.

The chain is built from TRBV7-8 and TRBJ2-7; D is perhaps TRBD1 (5 bases). Per germline, CDR1 SGHVS and CDR2 FQNEAQ. Trimming stripped 1 base from V and 3 bases from J, with 13 bases between. The CDR3 spans 15 residues. CDR3 nucleotides: TGTGCCAGCAGCTTAGGCAGCAGGGTTAGCTACGAGCAGTACTTC. Amino acids: CASSLGSRVSYEQYF.

The genes are TRBV5-1 and TRBJ1-1, with a weak D call TRBD1 (6 bases). CDR1 and CDR2 from the germline V gene are SGHRS and YFSETQ. The length of the CDR3 is 13 residues. V shed 0 bases and J shed 6 bases, with 9 bases lying between them. Here the CDR3 DNA reads TGCGCCAGCAGCTTGGGCGGACAGCCTGAAGCTTTCTTT. As protein: CASSLGGQPEAFF. Drawing the rest from reference TRBV5-1 and TRBJ1-1, the complete variable domain is KAGVTQTPRYLIKTRGQQVTLSCSPISGHRSVSWYQQTPGQGLQFLFEYFSETQRNKGNFPGRFSGRQFSNSRSEMNVSTLELGDSALYLCASSLGGQPEAFFGQGTRLTVV.

The chain uses TRBV28 and TRBJ1-1; TRBD1 matches at 8 bases. CDR3 length: 11 residues. V was pared by 5 bases and J by 10 bases, with 3 bases of the junction left unmatched. The germline V gene has CDR1 MDHEN and CDR2 SYDVKM. The CDR3 loop is CASSLDRGAFF. In nucleotides, the CDR3 is TGTGCCAGCAGTCTAGACAGGGGAGCTTTCTTT.

The chain uses TRBV30 and TRBJ1-6, with TRBD1 matching over 8 bases. This CDR3 is built from 13 residues. V shed 4 bases and J 8 bases; nucleotides not matched to a gene: 4. CDR1 GTSNPN and CDR2 SVGIG come from the germline V gene (reference sequence). The CDR3 DNA reads TGTGCCTGGACGGACAGGGAAGATTCACCCCTCCACTTT. Its translation: CAWTDREDSPLHF.

This rearrangement joins TRBV7-6 to TRBJ2-1; D possibly corresponds to TRBD2 (5 bases). The CDR3 length is 14 residues. Deletions cut 5 bases from V and 8 bases from J, with 16 bases between. Germline V gene data show CDR1 as SGHVS and CDR2 as FNYEAQ. DNA of the CDR3: TGTGCCAGCAGCCCCCGGTCTGGGAGCGATGAGCAGTTCTTC. This encodes CASSPRSGSDEQFF.

This chain links TRBV5-4 with TRBJ2-1, with D possibly TRBD2 on 7 matching bases. V gave up 0 bases and J gave up 7 bases, with 17 bases separating them. Germline CDR1 is SGHNT and CDR2 is YYREEE (reference sequence). This CDR3 comprises 16 residues. CDR3: CASSLGGGRGGNEQFF. The CDR3 nucleotides read TGTGCCAGCAGCTTGGGCGGGGGCAGGGGTGGAAATGAGCAGTTCTTC. The full variable domain, in which reference TRBV5-4 and TRBJ2-1 provide the parts outside the CDR3, is ETGVTQSPTHLIKTRGQQVTLRCSSQSGHNTVSWYQQALGQGPQFIFQYYREEENGRGNFPPRFSGLQFPNYSSELNVNALELDDSALYLCASSLGGGRGGNEQFFGPGTRLTVL.

This clone was seen a handful of times. The chain combines TRBV2 with TRBJ1-4, with 9 positions matching TRBD1. The CDR3 is 14 amino acids. V lost 8 bases to trimming and J lost 7 bases; unmatched junction nucleotides: 8. Germline lookup yields CDR1 SNHLY and CDR2 FYNNEI. The CDR3, as DNA: TGTGCCAGCGACAACCAGGGACAGGGTGAAAAACTGTTTTTT. Translated: CASDNQGQGEKLFF. Together with reference TRBV2 and TRBJ1-4, the CDR3 gives the full variable domain: EPEVTQTPSHQVTQMGQEVILRCVPISNHLYFYWYRQILGQKVEFLVSFYNNEISEKSEIFDDQFSVERPDGSNFTLKIRSTKLEDSAMYFCASDNQGQGEKLFFGSGTQLSVL.

This clone has a single count. The chain recombines TRBV4-1 with TRBJ1-2, with 10 bases lining up with TRBD1. Trimming removed 5 bases from V and 2 bases from J; junction bases left unmatched: 11. This CDR3 is 17 amino acids long. CDR1 MGHRA and CDR2 YSYEKL come from the germline V gene. CDR3 nucleotide sequence: TGCGCCAGCAGCTGGCAAGGGACAGGGGTCACAAACTATGGCTACACCTTC. Amino acids: CASSWQGTGVTNYGYTF.

The chain uses TRBV12-2 and TRBJ1-6; the table's D call TRBD1 went unverified against the DNA. TRBV12-2 is an annotated pseudogene. This CDR3 is built from 14 residues. The CDR3 sequence: CASRFQGDNSPLHF. The CDR3 coding sequence is TGTGCAAGTCGCTTCCAGGGGGATAATTCACCCCTCCACTTT.

This clone was seen more than once but under ten times. The chain couples TRBV5-6 to TRBJ2-7; TRBD1 agrees at 10 bases. Germline V lookup: CDR1 SGHDT, CDR2 YYEEEE. Germline trimming cut 3 bases from V and 7 bases from J; bases unmatched to any gene: 7. CDR3 length: 14 residues. DNA for the CDR3: TGTGCCAGCAGCTGGGGACAGGGGAGGCAAGAGCAGTACTTC. This gives the protein CASSWGQGRQEQYF.

The chain is built from TRBV7-2 and TRBJ1-2; D gene ambiguous. The V end was cut by 5 bases, the J end by 7 bases, with 11 bases between. The CDR3 contains 12 residues. CDR1 is SGHTA, CDR2 FQGNSA, per germline. CDR3 loop: CASSTRRGGYTF. In DNA form, the CDR3 reads TGTGCCAGCAGCACCCGACGAGGTGGCTACACCTTC.

The chain uses TRBV6-1 and TRBJ1-5; D possibly corresponds to TRBD1 (6 bases). CDR1 and CDR2 (germline): MNHNS, SASEGT. Trimming removed 7 bases from V and 10 bases from J, with 17 bases in between. CDR3 size: 13 residues. CDR3 sequence: CASTGTSLGPQHF. CDR3 sequence (DNA): TGTGCCAGCACCGGGACATCCCTAGGCCCCCAGCATTTT.

This clone appeared a few times. The chain has TRBV28 and TRBJ2-7; 8 bases fit TRBD1. The ends lost 4 bases at V and 2 bases at J; junction bases unmatched: 7. Germline V gene sequence: CDR1 MDHEN, CDR2 SYDVKM. This CDR3 region has 15 residues. The DNA of the CDR3 is TGTGCCAGCAGTTCGGCGGGACAGGAGGCCTACGAGCAGTACTTC. Encoded protein: CASSSAGQEAYEQYF.

The chain joins TRBV15 to TRBJ2-5, with D possibly TRBD2 on 5 matching bases. The J call may be faulty, since TRBJ2-7 better matches the DNA end. CDR1 and CDR2 from the germline V gene are LNHNV and YYDKDF (reference sequence). The CDR3 length is 14 residues. CDR3: CATSRLRGSYEQYF. The CDR3 coding sequence is TGTGCCACCAGCAGACTCCGGGGATCCTACGAGCAGTACTTC.

The chain joins TRBV2 to TRBJ1-4; TRBD1 agrees at 7 bases. This CDR3 is built from 14 residues. Germline CDR1 reads SNHLY; CDR2 reads FYNNEI. V lost 6 bases to trimming and J lost 3 bases; unmatched junction nucleotides: 4. Written as DNA, the CDR3 is TGTGCCAGCAGACCTACAGGGGCTAATGAAAAACTGTTTTTT. This sequence encodes CASRPTGANEKLFF.

This clone appeared once. The chain uses TRBV19 and TRBJ2-5; no firm D call. V lost 2 bases to trimming and J lost 5 bases, with 6 bases between them. Germline lookup yields CDR1 LNHDA and CDR2 SQIVND (reference sequence). This CDR3 has 12 amino acids. The CDR3 DNA reads TGTGCCAGTAGTATACCCTCCGAGACCCAGTACTTC. It specifies CASSIPSETQYF.

The J gene is TRBJ2-5, the V gene TRBV5-1, with D possibly TRBD1 on 6 matching bases. The V end lost 3 bases, the J end lost 5 bases, and 14 bases lay between the germline ends. Germline assignment: CDR1 SGHRS and CDR2 YFSETQ. This CDR3 spans 14 amino acids. The CDR3 is CASSSAQGLETQYF. CDR3 coding DNA: TGCGCCAGCAGCTCCGCACAGGGCTTGGAGACCCAGTACTTC.

This clone was detected a few times. This sequence joins TRBV14 and TRBJ2-5; weak D call: TRBD2 (6 bases). V was cut by 1 base and J by 3 bases, with 9 bases left in between. The CDR3 has 14 amino acids. CDR1 is SGHDN and CDR2 is FVKESK in the germline V gene. DNA of the CDR3: TGTGCCAGCAGCCAAGGGGACTCCAAAGAGACCCAGTACTTC. Amino acids: CASSQGDSKETQYF.